A single sample gave rise to the 24 T cell receptor beta chains below, sequenced in a study of PD-1 blockade in classical Hodgkin lymphoma. Repertoires were generated with immunoSEQ multiplex PCR, while TCRdb's copy carries only in-frame clones and drops some. Counted here are roughly 61,000 clones, roughly nine tenths occurring once; the ten biggest clones make up over 14%. Every patient was affected by relapse after autologous stem cell transplantation, while exposure to brentuximab vedotin was not uniform. The input for sequencing was peripheral blood mononuclear cells (PBMCs), taken at baseline. These TCRs come from a human donor with classical Hodgkin lymphoma.

CDR3 DNA: TGTGCCAGCAGCTTAGGAGGGAGGGCGAGGACTGAAGCTTTCTTT. Translating gives CASSLGGRARTEAFF. This chain connects TRBV7-8 to TRBJ1-1; D remains ambiguous. Per the germline V gene, CDR1 is SGHVS and CDR2 is FQNEAQ. The CDR3 has 15 amino acids. V was cut by 1 base and J by 5 bases, with 14 bases left in between.

V and J are TRBV29-1 and TRBJ2-1, with D perhaps TRBD2 (5 bases). Deletions cut 6 bases from V and 0 bases from J, with 15 bases between. Germline-derived CDR1 and CDR2 are SQVTM and ANQGSEA. There are 15 residues in the CDR3. This CDR3 reads CSVQVVGVSYNEQFF. The CDR3 DNA follows: TGCAGCGTACAAGTTGTGGGAGTCTCCTACAATGAGCAGTTCTTC.

Only a few counts were recorded for this clone. This chain links TRBV11-1 with TRBJ2-1, with D possibly being TRBD1 or TRBD2 (5 bases each). Per the germline V gene, CDR1 is SGHAT and CDR2 is FQDESV (reference sequence). This CDR3 spans 16 amino acids. V was cut by 5 bases and J by 2 bases, with 16 bases left in between. CDR3: CASSVGTQPPYNEQFF. For the CDR3, the DNA is TGTGCCAGCAGCGTTGGGACCCAACCGCCCTACAATGAGCAGTTCTTC.

This clone appeared once. The V call is TRBV11-3, the J call TRBJ1-4, with a weak D call TRBD1 (5 bases). The germline V gene encodes CDR1 SGHNT and CDR2 YENEEA. V was clipped by 8 bases and J by 8 bases, with 12 bases between them. The CDR3 runs 12 residues. This chain's CDR3 is CASPGRDEKLFF. CDR3 sequence (DNA): TGTGCCAGCCCGGGCAGGGACGAAAAACTGTTTTTT.

V is TRBV9 and J is TRBJ2-3, with D perhaps given as TRBD1 or TRBD2 (6 bases each). Trimming shortened V by 3 bases and J by 1 base, and 15 bases separated the two germline ends. This CDR3 is built from 16 residues. Germline-derived CDR1 and CDR2 are SGDLS and YYNGEE. The CDR3 region is CASSARLRGGTDTQYF. The DNA for the CDR3 is TGTGCCAGCAGCGCCCGACTAAGGGGGGGCACAGATACGCAGTATTTT.

The chain has TRBV20-1 and TRBJ1-2; D is unresolved. Between the trimmed V and J ends, which lost 7 bases and 3 bases, there was a span of 6 bases. The V gene's germline CDR1 is DFQATT and CDR2 SNEGSKA (reference sequence). CDR3 size: 10 residues. The CDR3 spells CSVADYGYTF. CDR3 nucleotides: TGCAGTGTAGCAGACTATGGCTACACCTTC.

V gene TRBV18 combines with J gene TRBJ2-5; either TRBD1 or TRBD2 may fit D (5 bases each). The CDR3 runs 14 residues. CDR1 and CDR2 (germline): KGHSH, LQKENI. Trimming left V 2 bases short and J 3 bases short, with 10 bases between. The CDR3 spells CASSPVGTEETQYF. The CDR3 DNA sequence: TGTGCCAGCTCACCAGTCGGGACCGAAGAGACCCAGTACTTC.

The chain recombines TRBV13 with TRBJ1-6; D remains unclear. This CDR3 contains 16 residues. Deletions cut 5 bases from V and 0 bases from J, with 11 bases between. The germline V gene encodes CDR1 PRHDT and CDR2 FYEKMQ (reference sequence). CDR3 sequence (DNA): TGTGCCAGCAGCATTAGGGAAAACTCCTATAATTCACCCCTCCACTTT. Encoded protein: CASSIRENSYNSPLHF.

This clone came up once. This rearrangement joins TRBV2 to TRBJ2-3, with TRBD1 as a possible D gene (6 bases). The CDR3 sequence is 16 residues long. Trimming removed 6 bases from V and 1 base from J, with 17 bases in between. Per the germline V gene, CDR1 is SNHLY and CDR2 is FYNNEI. CDR3 DNA: TGTGCCAGCAGGCCCCGAGGGGGTGTCGGCACAGATACGCAGTATTTT. Residues: CASRPRGGVGTDTQYF.

The V and J genes are TRBV5-1 and TRBJ2-1, with D possibly matching TRBD2 (7 bases). The CDR3 is 14 residues long. Germline values: CDR1 SGHRS, CDR2 YFSETQ. Trimming removed 1 base from V and 9 bases from J, with 14 bases in between. As DNA, the CDR3 is TGCGCCAGCAGCTTGAACCGGGGGGCAGGTGAGCAGTTCTTC. It is translated as CASSLNRGAGEQFF. Drawing the rest from reference TRBV5-1 and TRBJ2-1, the complete variable domain is KAGVTQTPRYLIKTRGQQVTLSCSPISGHRSVSWYQQTPGQGLQFLFEYFSETQRNKGNFPGRFSGRQFSNSRSEMNVSTLELGDSALYLCASSLNRGAGEQFFGPGTRLTVL.

V gene TRBV11-2 combines with J gene TRBJ2-7, with D maybe TRBD2 (5 bases). V shed 4 bases and J shed 2 bases, with 18 bases lying between them. The CDR3 consists of 16 residues. Germline V gene data show CDR1 as SGHAT and CDR2 as FQNNGV. CDR3 sequence reads: CASSSQLLGTTYEQYF. DNA for the CDR3: TGTGCCAGCAGCTCTCAACTACTAGGAACCACCTACGAGCAGTACTTC.

This rearrangement joins TRBV18 to TRBJ1-2, with D possibly matching TRBD1 (5 bases). The CDR3 is made up of 15 amino acids. Deletions cut 2 bases from V and 4 bases from J, with 14 bases between. The germline V gene has CDR1 KGHSH and CDR2 LQKENI. The DNA of the CDR3 is TGTGCCAGCTCACCAAGGGGATCCATCGGCTATGGCTACACCTTC. Protein product: CASSPRGSIGYGYTF.

V and J are TRBV19 and TRBJ1-2; D may be TRBD1 (5 bases). Trimming removed 5 bases at V and 4 bases at J, with 14 bases between. This CDR3 region has 14 residues. Germline loops: CDR1 LNHDA, CDR2 SQIVND (reference sequence). The CDR3 sequence: CASSPPHGGYGYTF. In DNA, the CDR3 is TGTGCCAGTAGTCCGCCCCATGGGGGCTATGGCTACACCTTC.

The V call is TRBV27, the J call TRBJ2-7; the D call may be TRBD1 or TRBD2 (5 bases each). The germline V gene encodes CDR1 MNHEY and CDR2 SMNVEV (reference sequence). The CDR3 loop spans 12 amino acids. V shed 2 bases and J shed 4 bases, with 6 bases lying between them. The CDR3 nucleotides are TGTGCCAGCAGTTTAGGGGGATACGAGCAGTACTTC. This encodes CASSLGGYEQYF.

The chain employs TRBV25-1 and TRBJ1-6, with D unclear. Germline V gives CDR1 MGHDK, CDR2 SYGVNS. Between the trimmed V and J ends, which lost 3 bases and 9 bases, there was a span of 12 bases. The CDR3 covers 14 residues. The CDR3 loop reads CASSDLGPGSPLHF. The CDR3 DNA reads as TGTGCCAGCAGTGATTTGGGTCCAGGTTCACCCCTCCACTTT. Using reference TRBV25-1 and TRBJ1-6 for the parts outside the CDR3, the full variable domain is EADIYQTPRYLVIGTGKKITLECSQTMGHDKMYWYQQDPGMELHLIHYSYGVNSTEKGDLSSESTVSRIRTEHFPLTLESARPSHTSQYLCASSDLGPGSPLHFGNGTRLTVT.

The genes are TRBV5-1 and TRBJ1-2; no reliable D call. CDR1 is SGHRS, CDR2 YFSETQ, per germline. The CDR3 has 12 amino acids. With 0 bases removed from V and 2 bases from J, the gap between germline ends came to 2 bases. Here the CDR3 reads CASSLANYGYTF. DNA for the CDR3: TGCGCCAGCAGCTTGGCAAACTATGGCTACACCTTC.

Only a few counts were recorded for this clone. CDR3 sequence: CASSRQFFEHSPLHF. For the CDR3, the DNA is TGTGCCAGCAGTCGACAATTCTTCGAACATTCACCCCTCCACTTT. This chain links TRBV6-1 with TRBJ1-6; D remains ambiguous. The CDR3 is made up of 15 amino acids. V shed 5 bases and J shed 8 bases, with 16 bases lying between them. Germline-derived CDR1 and CDR2 are MNHNS and SASEGT.

This sequence joins TRBV27 and TRBJ1-1; tentatively, D is TRBD1 (5 bases). The CDR3 loop spans 12 amino acids. Trimming removed 4 bases at V and 5 bases at J, with 8 bases between. Germline V gene data show CDR1 as MNHEY and CDR2 as SMNVEV (reference sequence). This CDR3 is CASSSTGTEAFF. The CDR3 DNA sequence: TGTGCCAGCAGTTCTACAGGAACTGAAGCTTTCTTT.

The chain joins TRBV23-1 to TRBJ1-6; D remains ambiguous. TRBV23-1 belongs to the ORF category, with a function that is uncertain. The CDR3 extends over 12 amino acids. Trimming pared 6 bases from V and 7 bases from J, leaving 7 bases between. The CDR3 region has the DNA TGCGCCAGCAGAGGGCCCAATTCACCCCTCCACTTT. It codes for CASRGPNSPLHF.

This clone showed up just a few times. This rearrangement joins TRBV10-1 to TRBJ1-6, with D hard to call. V was trimmed by 8 bases and J by 7 bases, leaving 12 bases between them. Germline CDR1 and CDR2: WNHNN and SYGVQD (reference sequence). The CDR3 contains 13 residues. CDR3 region: CASAESDNSPLHF. The CDR3 nucleotides are TGCGCCAGCGCGGAATCCGACAATTCACCCCTCCACTTT.

The rearrangement links TRBV10-1 to TRBJ2-3; D is unresolved. Germline loops: CDR1 WNHNN, CDR2 SYGVQD (reference sequence). Trimming pared 3 bases from V and 2 bases from J, leaving 9 bases between. The CDR3 covers 14 residues. The DNA of the CDR3 is TGCGCCAGCAGTGATTTGGGAAACACAGATACGCAGTATTTT. The encoded protein is CASSDLGNTDTQYF.

This chain connects TRBV7-3 to TRBJ2-2; TRBD2 matches 12 bases. Germline CDR1 and CDR2: SGHTA and FQGTGA. With V trimmed by 5 bases and J by 8 bases, 6 bases remained unmatched. This CDR3 region has 15 residues. The CDR3 sequence: CASSMTSGGQGELFF. For the CDR3, the DNA is TGTGCCAGCAGCATGACTAGCGGGGGACAGGGGGAGCTGTTTTTT.

The chain recombines TRBV5-4 with TRBJ2-4, with D perhaps TRBD2 (5 bases). The germline V gene has CDR1 SGHNT and CDR2 YYREEE (reference sequence). The V end was cut by 0 bases, the J end by 6 bases, with 13 bases between. The CDR3 consists of 15 residues. CDR3 bases: TGTGCCAGCAGCTTGGGTCGGGGTGTTGGAAACATTCAGTACTTC. As protein: CASSLGRGVGNIQYF.

This chain links TRBV12-5 with TRBJ2-5; 11 bases match TRBD1. The CDR3 runs to 16 residues. Germline V gene sequence: CDR1 LGHNT, CDR2 FRNRAP. With V trimmed by 3 bases and J by 3 bases, 6 bases remained unmatched. For the CDR3, the DNA is TGTGCTAGTGGTTTTGGACTGGGACAGGGGGAAGAGACCCAGTACTTC. This sequence encodes CASGFGLGQGEETQYF. Complete variable domain (other parts from reference TRBV12-5 and TRBJ2-5): DARVTQTPRHKVTEMGQEVTMRCQPILGHNTVFWYRQTMMQGLELLAYFRNRAPLDDSGMPKDRFSAEMPDATLATLKIQPSEPRDSAVYFCASGFGLGQGEETQYFGPGTRLLVL.